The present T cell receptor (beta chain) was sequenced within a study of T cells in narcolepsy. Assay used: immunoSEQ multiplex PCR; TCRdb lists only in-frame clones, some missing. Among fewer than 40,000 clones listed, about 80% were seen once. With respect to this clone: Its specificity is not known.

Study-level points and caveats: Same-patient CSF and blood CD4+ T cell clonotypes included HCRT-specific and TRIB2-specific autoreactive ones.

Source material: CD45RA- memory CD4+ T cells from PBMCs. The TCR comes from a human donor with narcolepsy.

The CDR3 loop reads CASSQEGSGTEAFF. CDR3 DNA sequence: TGTGCCAGCAGCCAAGAGGGGTCGGGCACTGAAGCTTTCTTT. This chain links TRBV4-2 with TRBJ1-1; D uncertain. CDR1 is LGHNA, CDR2 YNFKEQ, per germline. Trimming cost V 0 bases and J 4 bases, with 9 bases left between them. This CDR3 region has 14 residues.